This TCR beta chain was obtained from a study of CD8+CD57+ T cells in acquired aplastic anemia. Study in general: Isolated CD4+ and CD8+ cells, once sorted, yielded DNA averaging roughly 3 ug.

As to this clonotype: The junction does not match germline at one end; this may be a read error.

Using genomic DNA as the template, TCR beta VDJ and CDR3 profiling was carried out. MiXCR was run by TCRdb on the reads, yielding one entry per CDR3 protein. The data contain 150,000 to 200,000 distinct CDR3 sequences, 40% to 50% of them singletons. In germline, CDR1 is LNHNV, CDR2 YYDKDF (reference sequence). The CDR3 runs 14 residues. The authors sequenced patients whose flow cytometry had shown CD8+CD57+ cell expansion. Blood came from patients not yet given any therapy. The V gene is TRBV15, the J gene TRBJ2-7, with TRBD1 matching over 7 bases. The sample consisted of sorted CD4+, CD8+, or CD8+CD57+ T cells (not recorded which) from PBMCs. The receptor was derived from a human donor with aplastic anemia. The CDR3 DNA follows: TGTGCCACCAGCAGCCGCCTCGGACAGGCTCTCCCGTGCTTC. Its translation is CATSSRLGQALPCF. Full variable domain (outside the CDR3, taken from reference TRBV15 and TRBJ2-7): DAMVIQNPRYQVTQFGKPVTLSCSQTLNHNVMYWYQQKSSQAPKLLFHYYDKDFNNEADTPDNFQSRRPNTSFCFLDIRSPGLGDTAMYLCATSSRLGQALPCFGPGTRLTVT.